The entry below gives a single TCR beta chain sequence along with its context. Antigen specificity is unknown. Treatment here: over 15 received Ad26.COV2.S at low or high dose, single or two shots; 5 received placebo; per-sample allocation not given. All samples were drawn on day 63, counting from the first vaccine or placebo injection. As its vector, the vaccine had Ad26, which expressed Wuhan-strain SARS-CoV-2 spike. Trimming took 4 bases from V and 8 from J, leaving 11 bases between them. The CDR3 is made up of 12 amino acids. Germline-derived CDR1 and CDR2 are SQVTM and ANQGSEA. The record originates from a study of Ad26.COV2.S vaccination and SARS-CoV-2 variants. For the study at large: In the study, Ad26.COV2.S was injected intramuscularly once, or twice 56 days apart.

TCRdb's table, derived via immunoSEQ multiplex PCR, lists solely in-frame clones and lacks some. This sample has about 370,000 clones, with approximately 90% found just once. General study results and limits: Vaccine and placebo groups showed comparable non-spike TCR breadth. Total responses of T cells may have been underestimated by the analyses of TCR breadth and depth.

Sequencing was performed on peripheral blood, taken in a trial of Ad26.COV2.S vaccine versus placebo. The chain joins TRBV29-1 to TRBJ1-4; TRBD1 might be the D (6 bases). The receptor comes from a person between 18 and 59 years old who received the Ad26.COV2.S COVID-19 vaccine or a placebo. CDR3 in amino acids: CSVVWQGEKLFF. The CDR3 coding sequence is TGCAGCGTTGTGTGGCAGGGGGAAAAACTGTTTTTT.